The 30 T cell receptor beta chains below come from one sample, sequenced in a study of blood T cell repertoires in COVID-19. Data came from immunoSEQ multiplex PCR; TCRdb stores just in-frame clones and leaves some out. This sample has approximately 340,000 clones, with approximately 86% found just once. The sequenced sample was peripheral blood. Receptors originate from a man between 25 and 39 years old with COVID-19, enrolled during active disease.

V is TRBV19 and J is TRBJ1-2; TRBD1 matches 11 bases. Losses at the gene ends were 7 bases for V and 4 bases for J; bases not matched to a gene: 2. Germline CDR1 LNHDA, CDR2 SQIVND (reference sequence). The CDR3 has 13 amino acids. The CDR3 DNA is TGTGCCAGTAATGGACAGGGGGCCTATGGCTACACCTTC. This codes for CASNGQGAYGYTF.

This chain connects TRBV28 to TRBJ2-2, with a tentative D call TRBD1 (5 bases). Trimming shortened V by 3 bases and J by 10 bases, and 15 bases separated the two germline ends. The CDR3 is made up of 14 amino acids. Germline V gene lookup returns CDR1 MDHEN and CDR2 SYDVKM. As DNA, the CDR3 is TGTGCCAGCAGTTTGTACAGGTGGGGCCCGGAGCTGTTTTTT. Translated: CASSLYRWGPELFF.

The rearrangement links TRBV24-1 to TRBJ1-2, with 9 bases fitting TRBD1. Trimming cost V 9 bases and J 3 bases; bases outside gene matches: 7. The CDR3 consists of 14 residues. Germline V gives CDR1 KGHDR, CDR2 SFDVKD. The CDR3 region is CATGTGRIDYGYTF. CDR3 coding DNA: TGTGCCACCGGGACAGGGAGAATCGACTATGGCTACACCTTC.

The chain joins TRBV24-1 to TRBJ1-2; D gene ambiguous. Trimming left V 0 bases short and J 1 base short, with 8 bases between. CDR1 is KGHDR, CDR2 SFDVKD, per germline. This CDR3 comprises 15 residues. As DNA, the CDR3 is TGTGCCACCAGTGATTTGCTCGGGTATAACTATGGCTACACCTTC. Amino acids: CATSDLLGYNYGYTF.

The chain recombines TRBV19 with TRBJ1-3; TRBD1 matches 10 bases. The V gene end was trimmed by 7 bases and the J gene end by 7 bases; junction bases not matched to a gene: 4. The CDR3 runs 13 residues. Germline lookup yields CDR1 LNHDA and CDR2 SQIVND (reference sequence). CDR3 in DNA: TGTGCCAGTACCCGGGACAGGGGCAACACCATATATTTT. It is translated as CASTRDRGNTIYF.

The gene calls are TRBV29-1 and TRBJ2-1; 11 nucleotides align to TRBD2. The CDR3 length is 14 residues. The V gene's germline CDR1 is SQVTM and CDR2 ANQGSEA. The junction had 5 bases not matched to a gene; V was cut back by 6 bases and J by 4 bases. CDR3 bases: TGCAGCGTCCACGGACTAGCGGGTTACAATGAGCAGTTCTTC. This translates into CSVHGLAGYNEQFF.

The CDR3 region has the DNA TGTGCCAGCCAAGACGGGGCGGGGGAGTGGACTGAAGCTTTCTTT. Protein: CASQDGAGEWTEAFF. V is TRBV2 and J is TRBJ1-1; the D gene is possibly TRBD1 (5 bases). Trimming pared 8 bases from V and 5 bases from J, leaving 21 bases between. CDR1 and CDR2 (germline): SNHLY, FYNNEI. The CDR3 is 15 residues long.

The rearrangement joins TRBV27 to TRBJ1-2; 7 bases agree with TRBD1. Germline V gene data show CDR1 as MNHEY and CDR2 as SMNVEV (reference sequence). The CDR3 has 17 residues. After removal of 0 bases from V and 2 bases from J, the junction contained 9 bases not matched to a gene. CDR3 sequence reads: CASSLSLGTAINYGYTF. In DNA form, the CDR3 reads TGTGCCAGCAGTTTATCTCTCGGGACAGCAATCAACTATGGCTACACCTTC.

This CDR3 is CASSQPPDRGANTGELFF. CDR3 coding DNA: TGCGCCAGCAGCCAGCCCCCGGACAGGGGGGCGAACACCGGGGAGCTGTTTTTT. This rearrangement joins TRBV5-1 to TRBJ2-2; TRBD1 matches at 10 bases. Germline V CDR1 and CDR2: SGHRS, YFSETQ. Trimming removed 4 bases from V and 0 bases from J; junction bases left unmatched: 9. This CDR3 is 18 amino acids long.

This chain joins TRBV6-1 and TRBJ1-5; maybe TRBD1 (6 bases). CDR1 is MNHNS, CDR2 SASEGT, per germline. The CDR3 totals 17 residues. Trimming cost V 3 bases and J 0 bases, with 15 bases left between them. CDR3 sequence: CASSEGGTSYSNQPQHF. CDR3 sequence (DNA): TGTGCCAGCAGTGAGGGGGGGACATCTTATAGCAATCAGCCCCAGCATTTT.

V and J are TRBV24-1 and TRBJ1-1; TRBD1 aligns across 7 bases. With V trimmed by 6 bases and J by 3 bases, 6 bases remained unmatched. The CDR3 has 14 residues. Germline V CDR1 and CDR2: KGHDR, SFDVKD. CDR3 bases: TGTGCCACCAGTCCAGGGGGTCGGGACACTGAAGCTTTCTTT. Translation: CATSPGGRDTEAFF.

The gene calls are TRBV27 and TRBJ1-2, with D perhaps TRBD1 (5 bases). The length of the CDR3 is 12 residues. Trimming took 6 bases from V and 8 from J, leaving 13 bases between them. CDR1 and CDR2 from the germline V gene are MNHEY and SMNVEV (reference sequence). CDR3 region: CASSSGRRGYTF. For the CDR3, the DNA is TGTGCCAGCAGCTCAGGGAGGAGAGGCTACACCTTC.

The chain joins TRBV7-8 to TRBJ2-7; TRBD1 matches at 7 bases. Unmatched junction bases numbered 11, after V lost 0 bases and J lost 0 bases. The V gene's germline CDR1 is SGHVS and CDR2 FQNEAQ. CDR3 length: 18 residues. CDR3 amino acids: CASSLAGAGTASSYEQYF. The CDR3, as DNA: TGTGCCAGCAGCTTAGCGGGGGCAGGGACAGCATCCTCCTACGAGCAGTACTTC.

The J gene is TRBJ2-1, the V gene TRBV7-2; TRBD2 agrees at 12 bases. Germline V lookup: CDR1 SGHTA, CDR2 FQGNSA. J gave up 8 bases and V 3 bases, and 5 bases lay outside the gene matches. CDR3 length: 15 residues. The DNA of the CDR3 is TGTGCCAGCAGCTTCGGACTAGCGGGGCAGGATGAGCAGTTCTTC. Protein: CASSFGLAGQDEQFF. Combining the CDR3 with reference TRBV7-2 and TRBJ2-1 gives the whole variable domain GAGVSQSPSNKVTEKGKDVELRCDPISGHTALYWYRQSLGQGLEFLIYFQGNSAPDKSGLPSDRFSAERTGGSVSTLTIQRTQQEDSAVYLCASSFGLAGQDEQFFGPGTRLTVL.

The chain recombines TRBV29-1 with TRBJ1-2; 8 bases agree with TRBD1. V shed 6 bases and J 8 bases; nucleotides not matched to a gene: 11. Germline V gene lookup returns CDR1 SQVTM and CDR2 ANQGSEA. The CDR3 loop spans 13 amino acids. For the CDR3, the DNA is TGCAGCGTGTCCGATTCCCAGGGGGCGGGCTACACCTTC. Its protein is CSVSDSQGAGYTF.

In its sample, this clone was seen once. J is TRBJ2-1 and V is TRBV7-2, with TRBD2 identical over 9 bases. V was clipped by 5 bases and J by 1 base; unmatched bases: 6. Germline-derived CDR1 and CDR2 are SGHTA and FQGNSA. The CDR3 length is 16 residues. The CDR3 here is CASSPAAGGSYNEQFF. CDR3 coding DNA: TGTGCCAGCAGCCCAGCGGCGGGAGGGTCCTACAATGAGCAGTTCTTC.

The rearrangement uses TRBV11-2 and TRBJ2-2, with a possible D match to TRBD2 (5 bases). Germline CDR1 is SGHAT and CDR2 is FQNNGV. The CDR3 extends over 13 amino acids. The germline V and J ends were trimmed by 4 bases and 6 bases, with 9 bases remaining between them. Here the CDR3 reads CASSSRGAGELFF. CDR3 DNA: TGTGCCAGCAGCTCTCGGGGAGCCGGGGAGCTGTTTTTT.

CDR3: CASSQGRTSGSTYEQYF. In DNA form, the CDR3 reads TGTGCCAGCAGCCAGGGCCGGACTAGCGGGAGTACGTATGAGCAGTACTTC. The chain links TRBV4-2 to TRBJ2-7, with 13 bases aligning to TRBD2. The CDR3 consists of 17 residues. Germline loops: CDR1 LGHNA, CDR2 YNFKEQ. V was clipped by 3 bases and J by 7 bases; unmatched bases: 12.

The chain has TRBV9 and TRBJ2-1; 11 nucleotides line up with TRBD2. This CDR3 region has 18 residues. The germline gives CDR1 SGDLS, CDR2 YYNGEE. V lost 0 bases to trimming and J lost 4 bases; unmatched junction nucleotides: 9. The CDR3 nucleotides read TGTGCCAGCAGCGTAGGCGTTAGCGGGGGGGTGAGGTACAATGAGCAGTTCTTC. It translates to CASSVGVSGGVRYNEQFF.

The V call is TRBV4-2, the J call TRBJ2-7; a weak D match, TRBD1 (5 bases). Germline CDR1 LGHNA, CDR2 YNFKEQ. V lost 1 base to trimming and J lost 1 base, with 14 bases between them. The CDR3 length is 16 residues. CDR3 nucleotide sequence: TGTGCCAGCAGCCAAGGGTTTGACAGCAAGTCCTACGAGCAGTACTTC. Translated, it gives CASSQGFDSKSYEQYF.

The genes are TRBV6-5 and TRBJ2-3; TRBD1 matches at 7 bases. The CDR3 contains 14 residues. Germline CDR1 and CDR2: MNHEY and SVGAGI. Unmatched junction bases numbered 5, after V lost 6 bases and J lost 2 bases. The CDR3 DNA reads TGTGCCAGCAGACCGGGACAGTACACAGATACGCAGTATTTT. Protein: CASRPGQYTDTQYF.

The gene calls are TRBV11-1 and TRBJ1-2; D unresolved. The V gene's germline CDR1 is SGHAT and CDR2 FQDESV (reference sequence). CDR3 length: 15 residues. With 3 bases removed from V and 0 bases from J, the gap between germline ends came to 11 bases. The chain's CDR3 is CASSFREGANYGYTF. In nucleotides, the CDR3 is TGTGCCAGCAGCTTCCGGGAGGGAGCTAACTATGGCTACACCTTC.

V gene TRBV10-3 combines with J gene TRBJ1-5; D is possibly TRBD1 (5 bases). CDR1 and CDR2 (germline): ENHRY, SYGVKD. V lost 0 bases to trimming and J lost 2 bases, with 8 bases between them. There are 15 residues in the CDR3. For the CDR3, the DNA is TGTGCCATCAGTGAGTCCGGACACCGCAATCAGCCCCAGCATTTT. Protein product: CAISESGHRNQPQHF.

This clone has a single count. The DNA of the CDR3 is TGCGCCAGCAGCCAAGATCTGCAGGGTAACATGGCAGATACGCAGTATTTT. It translates to CASSQDLQGNMADTQYF. This chain uses TRBV4-3 with TRBJ2-3; D may be TRBD1 (5 bases). Germline V gene data show CDR1 as LGHNA and CDR2 as YSLEER. The CDR3 loop spans 17 amino acids. V lost 0 bases and J lost 4, with 17 bases in between.

The chain recombines TRBV4-3 with TRBJ1-1; D perhaps matches TRBD1 (5 bases). CDR3 size: 16 residues. The ends were cut back, 2 bases at V and 4 bases at J, with 17 bases in the middle. Germline V lookup: CDR1 LGHNA, CDR2 YSLEER. CDR3 loop: CASSQQGGGFSTEAFF. Written as DNA, the CDR3 is TGCGCCAGCAGCCAACAGGGCGGGGGTTTTAGCACTGAAGCTTTCTTT.

The rearrangement links TRBV27 to TRBJ2-1, with D perhaps matching TRBD1 (6 bases). Trimming left V 5 bases short and J 3 bases short, with 20 bases between. Germline V lookup: CDR1 MNHEY, CDR2 SMNVEV (reference sequence). This CDR3 has 17 amino acids. The DNA for the CDR3 is TGTGCCAGCAGTCACTACTCAGGGGTTATGGGCTACAATGAGCAGTTCTTC. Translation gives CASSHYSGVMGYNEQFF.

Only one count was recorded for this clone. This rearrangement joins TRBV25-1 to TRBJ2-2; maybe TRBD2 (7 bases). Germline CDR1 reads MGHDK; CDR2 reads SYGVNS. V was pared by 4 bases and J by 4 bases, with 19 bases between. The CDR3 runs 17 residues. CDR3 nucleotides: TGTGCCAGCAGTGGTTTCGGGGGGCAGGGATTCACCGGGGAGCTGTTTTTT. Its protein is CASSGFGGQGFTGELFF. The full variable domain, its missing parts supplied by reference TRBV25-1 and TRBJ2-2, is EADIYQTPRYLVIGTGKKITLECSQTMGHDKMYWYQQDPGMELHLIHYSYGVNSTEKGDLSSESTVSRIRTEHFPLTLESARPSHTSQYLCASSGFGGQGFTGELFFGEGSRLTVL.

The V call is TRBV28, the J call TRBJ1-6, with TRBD1 matching 7 bases. This CDR3 has 16 amino acids. V gave up 3 bases and J gave up 6 bases; unmatched junction bases: 8. CDR1 MDHEN and CDR2 SYDVKM come from the germline V gene. This CDR3 is CASSFGYRGSNSPLHF. CDR3 coding DNA: TGTGCCAGCAGTTTCGGGTACAGGGGCTCTAATTCACCCCTCCACTTT.

The chain couples TRBV15 to TRBJ1-5, with D unresolved. The CDR3 is 16 amino acids. V lost 0 bases, J lost 5 bases, and 14 bases lay in between. Germline V gives CDR1 LNHNV, CDR2 YYDKDF (reference sequence). The CDR3: CATSRDGGRPHQPQHF. The CDR3 DNA sequence: TGTGCCACCAGCAGAGATGGAGGCCGCCCCCATCAGCCCCAGCATTTT.

This chain links TRBV29-1 with TRBJ1-2, with 9 bases identical to TRBD1. The germline CDR1 and CDR2 sequences are SQVTM and ANQGSEA. The V segment lost 4 bases and the J segment 3 bases; nucleotides outside the gene matches: 12. CDR3 size: 16 residues. The chain's CDR3 is CSVALEGTGSHYGYTF. In DNA form, the CDR3 reads TGCAGCGTTGCCCTAGAGGGGACAGGGTCCCACTATGGCTACACCTTC. Based on the CDR3 plus reference TRBV29-1 and TRBJ1-2, the full variable domain is SAVISQKPSRDICQRGTSLTIQCQVDSQVTMMFWYRQQPGQSLTLIATANQGSEATYESGFVIDKFPISRPNLTFSTLTVSNMSPEDSSIYLCSVALEGTGSHYGYTFGSGTRLTVV.